A selection of T cell receptor beta chains follows, all from one sample in a study of T cell responses to AZD1222 COVID-19 vaccine. Method: immunoSEQ multiplex PCR; TCRdb's copy keeps in-frame clones and lacks some. The repertoire holds tens of thousands of clones, with more than 65% as singletons. The sequencing used peripheral blood, collected on day 0 of MenACWY control vaccination. The receptors derive from an adult in good health. CDR3s include the opening cysteine and the closing phenylalanine or tryptophan. The D gene is left open where the match is weak. Where a row states a size, it is once, few, many or the class of an expanded clone; other rows omit it.

CDR3 protein	CDR3 DNA	V gene	J gene	D gene	clone size
CASTYNPGVTEAFF	TGTGCCAGCACCTATAATCCGGGGGTCACTGAAGCTTTCTTT	TRBV6-6	TRBJ1-1	NA	NA
CASSPRGGDRETQYF	TGTGCCAGCAGCCCTCGGGGAGGGGACCGAGAGACCCAGTACTTC	TRBV7-8	TRBJ2-5	TRBD2	NA
CASSLETQIQPQHF	TGTGCCAGCAGCTTAGAAACGCAGATCCAGCCCCAGCATTTT	TRBV7-2	TRBJ1-5	NA	NA
CASSPRQGAKDEAFF	TGTGCCAGCAGCCCTAGACAGGGGGCAAAGGATGAAGCTTTCTTT	TRBV2	TRBJ1-1	TRBD1	NA
CASSLGGSDTQYF	TGTGCCAGCAGCTTAGGAGGGTCAGATACGCAGTATTTT	TRBV7-2	TRBJ2-3	NA	NA
CASSLSSGTYEQYF	TGTGCCAGCAGCTTAAGCAGTGGGACCTACGAGCAGTACTTC	TRBV7-8	TRBJ2-7	NA	NA
CASRGSGRTGELFF	TGTGCCAGCAGAGGATCAGGGCGAACCGGGGAGCTGTTTTTT	TRBV6-5	TRBJ2-2	NA	NA
CASSLWGNEQFF	TGTGCCAGCAGCTTGTGGGGCAATGAGCAGTTCTTC	TRBV7-8	TRBJ2-1	NA	NA
CASSFSEIDFSTDTQYF	TGTGCCAGCAGTTTCTCTGAGATAGACTTTAGCACAGATACGCAGTATTTT	TRBV6-2/TRBV6-3	TRBJ2-3	NA	once
CASSESHPQHF	TGTGCCAGCAGTGAATCCCACCCCCAGCATTTT	TRBV6-1	TRBJ1-5	NA	NA
CASKGPGYEQYF	TGTGCCAGCAAAGGGCCCGGGTACGAGCAGTACTTC	TRBV11-2	TRBJ2-7	NA	NA
CASSKGLGAGYTF	TGTGCCAGCAGTAAGGGGTTGGGGGCTGGCTACACCTTC	TRBV12-3/TRBV12-4	TRBJ1-2	NA	NA
CASSVPSGGAADTQYF	TGTGCCAGCAGTGTGCCTAGCGGGGGGGCCGCAGATACGCAGTATTTT	TRBV9	TRBJ2-3	TRBD2	NA
CATRVGVNTEAFF	TGTGCCACCCGAGTTGGAGTGAACACTGAAGCTTTCTTT	TRBV5-4	TRBJ1-1	NA	NA
CASSLLRFPTEAFF	TGTGCCAGCAGCCTACTACGTTTTCCCACTGAAGCTTTCTTT	TRBV5-6	TRBJ1-1	NA	NA
CATGGTAQHF	TGTGCCACTGGGGGCACGGCCCAGCATTTT	TRBV28	TRBJ1-5	NA	NA
CASSGTGGTEAFF	TGCGCCAGCAGCGGGACAGGGGGCACTGAAGCTTTCTTT	TRBV10-1	TRBJ1-1	TRBD1	once
CASRRLAGKETQYF	TGTGCCAGCAGGCGACTAGCGGGAAAAGAGACCCAGTACTTC	TRBV5-4	TRBJ2-5	TRBD2	NA
CASRTESTTQHF	TGTGCCAGTAGGACTGAGTCAACGACCCAGCATTTT	TRBV19	TRBJ1-5	NA	NA
CASSVGGRLYEQYF	TGTGCCAGCAGCGTCGGTGGGAGGCTTTACGAGCAGTACTTC	TRBV9	TRBJ2-7	NA	few
CASGGDEGFEQFF	TGTGCCTCCGGGGGGGATGAGGGTTTTGAGCAGTTCTTC	TRBV15	TRBJ2-1	TRBD2	NA
CASSLGSGNYGYTF	TGCGCCAGCAGCTTGGGTTCCGGAAACTATGGCTACACCTTC	TRBV5-1	TRBJ1-2	NA	once
CASSLHLSNGAFF	TGTGCCAGCAGCCTTCACCTTAGCAATGGAGCTTTCTTT	TRBV28	TRBJ1-1	NA	NA
CASSPGREQETQYF	TGCGCCAGCAGCCCAGGGAGGGAACAAGAGACCCAGTACTTC	TRBV5-1	TRBJ2-5	TRBD2	NA
CASRVGGLGNSPLHF	TGTGCCAGTAGAGTGGGGGGGCTGGGTAATTCACCCCTCCACTTT	TRBV19	TRBJ1-6	NA	NA
CASSSISMYEQYF	TGTGCCAGCAGTTCCATCTCCATGTACGAGCAGTACTTC	TRBV27	TRBJ2-7	NA	NA
CASSSTQGLGYEQYF	TGCGCCAGCAGCTCCACACAGGGGCTCGGGTACGAGCAGTACTTC	TRBV5-1	TRBJ2-7	TRBD1	NA
CASSRKTGTVETQYF	TGCGCCAGCAGCCGAAAAACCGGGACAGTGGAGACCCAGTACTTC	TRBV4-1	TRBJ2-5	TRBD1	few
CASALSSLYNEQFF	TGTGCTAGTGCCCTAAGTTCGTTATACAATGAGCAGTTCTTC	TRBV12-5	TRBJ2-1	NA	NA
CASSAIPGGGTDTQYF	TGTGCCAGTAGTGCAATACCGGGGGGCGGCACAGATACGCAGTATTTT	TRBV19	TRBJ2-3	NA	few
CATSKEIPGQPGNTIYF	TGTGCCACCAGCAAAGAAATTCCGGGACAGCCAGGAAACACCATATATTTT	TRBV15	TRBJ1-3	TRBD1	NA
CASSPGTGGNYGYTF	TGCGCCAGCAGCCCAGGTACGGGGGGGAACTATGGCTACACCTTC	TRBV4-1	TRBJ1-2	NA	NA
CSAGTSTGSHF	TGCAGTGCTGGGACTTCAACGGGTTCACACTTC	TRBV20-1	TRBJ2-5	NA	once
CASVVKGNTGELFF	TGTGCCAGCGTGGTAAAGGGGAACACCGGGGAGCTGTTTTTT	TRBV2	TRBJ2-2	NA	NA
CASSFAETQYF	TGTGCCAGCAGCTTCGCGGAGACCCAGTACTTC	TRBV7-8	TRBJ2-5	NA	few
CAISGTDRSNSPLHF	TGTGCCATCAGTGGGACGGACCGTTCAAATTCACCCCTCCACTTT	TRBV10-3	TRBJ1-6	NA	NA
CASSVSGIGYEQYF	TGTGCCAGTAGTGTTAGCGGGATTGGCTACGAGCAGTACTTC	TRBV19	TRBJ2-7	TRBD2	NA
CASSELLAGAQSYEQYF	TGTGCCAGCAGTGAACTGCTAGCGGGAGCTCAATCCTACGAGCAGTACTTC	TRBV2	TRBJ2-7	TRBD2	NA
CASSYSSGSYGYTF	TGTGCCAGCAGTTACTCGAGTGGCAGCTATGGCTACACCTTC	TRBV6-5	TRBJ1-2	NA	NA
CASSPGQVRNQPQHF	TGTGCCAGCAGTCCTGGACAGGTCCGTAATCAGCCCCAGCATTTT	TRBV6-5	TRBJ1-5	TRBD1	once
CASSSHEQFYNEQFF	TGTGCCAGCAGCTCCCATGAACAGTTCTACAATGAGCAGTTCTTC	TRBV7-9	TRBJ2-1	NA	NA
CASSSDSTNGELFF	TGTGCCAGCAGCTCGGACAGTACAAACGGGGAGCTGTTTTTT	TRBV5-5	TRBJ2-2	NA	NA
CASSPPPGFYGYTF	TGTGCCAGCAGTCCCCCCCCGGGATTCTATGGCTACACCTTC	TRBV28	TRBJ1-2	NA	once
CASSPQGGTNTGELFF	TGTGCCAGCAGCCCCCAGGGGGGGACCAACACCGGGGAGCTGTTTTTT	TRBV4-2	TRBJ2-2	NA	NA
CASGGVRSSYEQYF	TGTGCCAGCGGGGGGGTGAGAAGCTCCTACGAGCAGTACTTC	TRBV7-9	TRBJ2-7	TRBD2	NA
CASSPRQAVSQPQHF	TGTGCCAGCAGCCCCAGACAGGCGGTGAGTCAGCCCCAGCATTTT	TRBV3-1/TRBV3-2	TRBJ1-5	NA	NA